This T cell receptor beta chain was retrieved from a study of coeliac disease. In the case of this clone: The target antigen is unknown.

The J segment lost 7 bases and the V segment lost 0 bases, leaving 8 bases of the junction unmatched. Germline lookup yields CDR1 KGHSY and CDR2 FQNENV. CDR3 length: 16 residues. Data came from immunoSEQ multiplex PCR; TCRdb stores just in-frame clones and leaves some out. There are approximately 4,000 clones in the sample; roughly three fifths occur only once, and about 5.7% lies in the top ten. Whole-study findings and limits: Active celiac intraepithelial and lamina propria samples had lower TRB and TRG clonality than control samples. Only 1 of 6 controls, but about 55% of the 18 coeliac samples, showed published gliadin-specific TRB sequences. According to the authors, this method cannot detect gliadin-specific T cells in an unbiased way. Largely private TRB repertoires meant most sequences were sample-unique.

Sequenced input: lymphocytes from the gut lamina propria. This TCR was recovered from a man aged 65-85 years without celiac disease. This sequence joins TRBV16 and TRBJ1-2, with TRBD1 identical over 10 bases. The CDR3 DNA sequence: TGTGCCAGCAGCCAATCGCGGAGGGGGACAGGGGCTGGCTACACCTTC. As protein: CASSQSRRGTGAGYTF.